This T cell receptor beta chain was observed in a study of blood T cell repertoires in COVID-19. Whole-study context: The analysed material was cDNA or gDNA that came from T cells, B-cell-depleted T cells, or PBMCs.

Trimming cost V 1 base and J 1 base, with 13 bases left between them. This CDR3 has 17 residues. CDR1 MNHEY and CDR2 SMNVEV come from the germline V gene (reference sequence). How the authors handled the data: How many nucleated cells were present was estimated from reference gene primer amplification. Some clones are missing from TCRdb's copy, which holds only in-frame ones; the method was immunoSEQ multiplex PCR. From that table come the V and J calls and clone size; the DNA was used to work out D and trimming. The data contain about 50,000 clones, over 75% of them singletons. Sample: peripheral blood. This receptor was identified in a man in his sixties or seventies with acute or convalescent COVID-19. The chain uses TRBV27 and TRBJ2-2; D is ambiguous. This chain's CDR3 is CASSLFSRVGNTGELFF. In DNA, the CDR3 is TGTGCCAGCAGTTTATTTAGCCGGGTAGGGAACACCGGGGAGCTGTTTTTT.